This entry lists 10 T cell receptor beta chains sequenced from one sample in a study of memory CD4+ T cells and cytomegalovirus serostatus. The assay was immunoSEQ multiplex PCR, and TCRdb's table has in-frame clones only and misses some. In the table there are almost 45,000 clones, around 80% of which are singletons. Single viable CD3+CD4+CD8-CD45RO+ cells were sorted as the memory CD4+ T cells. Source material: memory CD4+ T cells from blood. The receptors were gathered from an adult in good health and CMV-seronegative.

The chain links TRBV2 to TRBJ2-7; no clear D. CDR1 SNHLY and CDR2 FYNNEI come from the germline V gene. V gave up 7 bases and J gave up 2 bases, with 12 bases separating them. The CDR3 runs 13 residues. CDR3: CASTMTGAYEQYF. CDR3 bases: TGTGCCAGCACCATGACCGGAGCCTACGAGCAGTACTTC.

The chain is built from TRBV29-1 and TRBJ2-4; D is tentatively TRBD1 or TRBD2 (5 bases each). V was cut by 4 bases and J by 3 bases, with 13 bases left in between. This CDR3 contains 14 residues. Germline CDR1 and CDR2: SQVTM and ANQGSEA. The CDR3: CSVAGAEGKNIQYF. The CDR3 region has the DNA TGCAGCGTTGCCGGGGCAGAGGGCAAAAACATTCAGTACTTC. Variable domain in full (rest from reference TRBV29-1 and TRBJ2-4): SAVISQKPSRDICQRGTSLTIQCQVDSQVTMMFWYRQQPGQSLTLIATANQGSEATYESGFVIDKFPISRPNLTFSTLTVSNMSPEDSSIYLCSVAGAEGKNIQYFGAGTRLSVL.

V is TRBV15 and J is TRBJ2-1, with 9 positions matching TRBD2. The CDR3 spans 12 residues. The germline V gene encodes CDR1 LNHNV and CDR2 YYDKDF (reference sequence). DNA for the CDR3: TGTGCGGCGGGGGGGGACTACAATGAGCAGTTCTTC. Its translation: CAAGGDYNEQFF.

CDR3 protein: CASSPWTGAYNEQFF. The CDR3 DNA sequence: TGTGCCAGCAGCCCGTGGACAGGAGCCTACAATGAGCAGTTCTTC. The chain joins TRBV14 to TRBJ2-1; 7 bases align to TRBD1. J was trimmed by 2 bases and V by 4 bases; bases with no gene match: 5. Per germline, CDR1 SGHDN and CDR2 FVKESK. This CDR3 has 15 residues.

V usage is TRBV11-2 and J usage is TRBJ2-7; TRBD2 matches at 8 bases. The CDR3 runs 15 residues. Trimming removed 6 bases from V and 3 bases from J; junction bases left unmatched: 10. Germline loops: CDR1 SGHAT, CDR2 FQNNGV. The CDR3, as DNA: TGTGCCAGCAGTGTTACTAGCGGAGAAATCTACGAGCAGTACTTC. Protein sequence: CASSVTSGEIYEQYF.

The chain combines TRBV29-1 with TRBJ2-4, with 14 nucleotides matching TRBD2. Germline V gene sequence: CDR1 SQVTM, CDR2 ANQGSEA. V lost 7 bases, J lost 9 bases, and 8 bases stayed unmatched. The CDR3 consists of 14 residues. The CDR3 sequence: CSAGTSGSKGIQYF. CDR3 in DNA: TGCAGCGCCGGGACTAGCGGGAGTAAGGGCATTCAGTACTTC.

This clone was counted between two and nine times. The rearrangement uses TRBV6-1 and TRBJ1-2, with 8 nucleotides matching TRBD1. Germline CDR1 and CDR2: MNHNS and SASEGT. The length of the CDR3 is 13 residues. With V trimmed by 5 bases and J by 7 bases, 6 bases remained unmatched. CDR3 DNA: TGTGCCAGCAGTCGTGACAGGGGAGTTGGCTACACCTTC. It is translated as CASSRDRGVGYTF.

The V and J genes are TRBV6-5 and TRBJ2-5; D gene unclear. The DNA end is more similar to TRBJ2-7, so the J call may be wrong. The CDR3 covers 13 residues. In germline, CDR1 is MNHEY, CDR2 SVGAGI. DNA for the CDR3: TGTGCCAGCGGAGCTTATGGGGTTGGCGAGCAGTACTTC. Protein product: CASGAYGVGEQYF.

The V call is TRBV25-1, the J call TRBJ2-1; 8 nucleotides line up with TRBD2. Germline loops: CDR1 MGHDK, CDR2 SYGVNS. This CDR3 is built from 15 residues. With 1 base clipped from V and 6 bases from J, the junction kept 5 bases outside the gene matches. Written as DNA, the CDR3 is TGTGCCAGCAGTGAATTAGAGCGGGAGTCCAATGAGCAGTTCTTC. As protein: CASSELERESNEQFF.

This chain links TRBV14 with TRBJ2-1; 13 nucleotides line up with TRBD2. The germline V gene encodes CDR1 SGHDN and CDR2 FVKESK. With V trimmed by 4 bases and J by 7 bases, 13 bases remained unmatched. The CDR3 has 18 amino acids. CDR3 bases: TGTGCCAGCAGCCCGGGACTAGCGGGACGGGGGACGACGAATGAGCAGTTCTTC. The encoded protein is CASSPGLAGRGTTNEQFF. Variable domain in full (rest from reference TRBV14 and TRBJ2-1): EAGVTQFPSHSVIEKGQTVTLRCDPISGHDNLYWYRRVMGKEIKFLLHFVKESKQDESGMPNNRFLAERTGGTYSTLKVQPAELEDSGVYFCASSPGLAGRGTTNEQFFGPGTRLTVL.